A single sample gave rise to the 7 T cell receptor beta chains below, sequenced in a study of T cells in Graves' hyperthyroidism and ophthalmopathy. Authors of the study amplified TCR beta CDR3 regions from RNA transcripts. The HTBI set primed first-round TCR CDR3 RT-PCR. TCRdb re-analysed the multiplex PCR reads in MiXCR, keeping a single row per CDR3 protein. The sample yields around 60,000 distinct CDR3 sequences, roughly 49% seen once. Sequenced input: blood. The source is a woman between 25 and 40 years old with Graves' ophthalmopathy.

This clonotype showed up just once. This chain joins TRBV20-1 and TRBJ1-5, with TRBD1 as a possible D gene (6 bases). The V gene lost 0 bases and the J gene lost 6 bases, with 9 bases spanning the gap. CDR1 DFQATT and CDR2 SNEGSKA come from the germline V gene (reference sequence). The length of the CDR3 is 13 residues. CDR3 protein: CSARDSRGQPQHF. Here the CDR3 DNA reads TGCAGTGCTAGAGACAGCAGGGGTCAGCCCCAGCATTTT.

There are many counts of this clonotype. The chain links TRBV6-5 to TRBJ2-7; maybe TRBD2 (5 bases). In germline, CDR1 is MNHEY, CDR2 SVGAGI. With 9 bases removed from V and 4 bases from J, the gap between germline ends came to 19 bases. The CDR3 runs 14 residues. The CDR3 sequence: CASSSGNRPYEQYF. For the CDR3, the DNA is TGTGCCAGTTCCAGCGGCAACCGCCCGTACGAGCAGTACTTC.

The chain uses TRBV7-9 and TRBJ2-2; 13 bases align to TRBD2. CDR1 SEHNR and CDR2 FQNEAQ come from the germline V gene (reference sequence). The CDR3 contains 17 residues. V gave up 4 bases and J gave up 6 bases; unmatched junction bases: 8. The CDR3 bases are TGTGCCAGCAGCTCTGGGACTAGCGGGATGGAAGCCGGGGAGCTGTTTTTT. Translated: CASSSGTSGMEAGELFF.

This clonotype was seen ten or more times. CDR3 region: CSADRGLEFSTEAFF. Written as DNA, the CDR3 is TGCAGTGCCGACAGGGGATTGGAGTTTAGCACTGAAGCTTTCTTT. This sequence joins TRBV20-1 and TRBJ1-1; the match to TRBD1 covers 8 bases. There are 15 residues in the CDR3. V was pared by 6 bases and J by 4 bases, with 13 bases of the junction left unmatched. CDR1 and CDR2 from the germline V gene are DFQATT and SNEGSKA (reference sequence).

Many counts were recorded for this clonotype. The J gene is TRBJ2-6, the V gene TRBV19, with D perhaps TRBD1 (5 bases). CDR3 length equals 17 residues. V lost 3 bases and J lost 2, with 14 bases in between. Per germline, CDR1 LNHDA and CDR2 SQIVND (reference sequence). Written as DNA, the CDR3 is TGTGCCAGTAGTATTCTGAGACAGACCACTGGGGCCAACGTCCTGACTTTC. Translating it yields CASSILRQTTGANVLTF. Full variable domain (outside the CDR3, taken from reference TRBV19 and TRBJ2-6): DGGITQSPKYLFRKEGQNVTLSCEQNLNHDAMYWYRQDPGQGLRLIYYSQIVNDFQKGDIAEGYSVSREKKESFPLTVTSAQKNPTAFYLCASSILRQTTGANVLTFGAGSRLTVL.

In its sample, this clonotype was seen many times. The genes are TRBV9 and TRBJ2-7; D is unresolved. The V end lost 4 bases, the J end lost 0 bases, and 11 bases lay between the germline ends. Germline V gene lookup returns CDR1 SGDLS and CDR2 YYNGEE. The CDR3 covers 14 residues. CDR3 region: CASSPRLSSYEQYF. The CDR3 DNA is TGTGCCAGCAGCCCCAGACTGAGCTCCTACGAGCAGTACTTC.

The V call is TRBV15, the J call TRBJ2-1, with 10 bases fitting TRBD1. The CDR3 totals 12 residues. The germline V gene has CDR1 LNHNV and CDR2 YYDKDF (reference sequence). The junction had 4 bases not matched to a gene; V was cut back by 3 bases and J by 14 bases. CDR3 loop: CATSSMGQGKFF. For the CDR3, the DNA is TGTGCCACCAGCAGCATGGGACAGGGGAAGTTCTTC.